Included here is one TCR beta chain sequence, with context. The antigen is unknown. The sample comes from a study of cytomegalovirus exposure and HLA in healthy donors. Study-level results: Cytomegalovirus-associated TCR beta chains were listed, numbering some 150. An analysis was carried out at a later point. It showed that HLA-associated TCR beta chains were more clonally expanded than equally common non-associated chains. A missense DCLRE1C variant was associated with V- and J-gene trimming of TCR beta chains in a later analysis, and an independent cohort replicated the association. For most subjects, TCR beta sequences were reported to predict HLA-A and HLA-B alleles with accuracy.

The PCR contained 60 Vbeta and 13 Jbeta primers. TCRdb keeps only in-frame clones here, not all; method: immunoSEQ multiplex PCR. This sample has approximately 100,000 clones, with about 74% found just once. The germline gives CDR1 LGHNA, CDR2 YNFKEQ. With 6 bases clipped from V and 7 bases from J, the junction kept 7 bases outside the gene matches. This CDR3 is 14 amino acids long. The receptor was isolated from a man aged 55 to 70 in good health and CMV-seropositive. The chain combines TRBV4-2 with TRBJ2-2; 8 positions agree with TRBD2. Material: PBMCs. CDR3 sequence reads: CASRGAGVSGELFF. The CDR3 coding sequence is TGTGCCAGCAGGGGAGCGGGGGTGAGCGGGGAGCTGTTTTTT.